This T cell receptor (beta chain) was sequenced during a study of T cell responses to AZD1222 COVID-19 vaccine. General study findings and limits: Across spike, vaccine-associated CD4 TCRs were found, dominant at 160-218 and 743-854. The donors showed a predominance of white British ancestry and of females, with possible underestimation of clonal diversity. The number of AZD1222 recipients seropositive at baseline was only six.

The data were produced by immunoSEQ multiplex PCR, yet TCRdb's version contains in-frame clones alone and is incomplete. This sample has about 70,000 clones, with over 75% found just once. This CDR3 region has 14 residues. Per germline, CDR1 GTSNPN and CDR2 SVGIG (reference sequence). V lost 1 base, J lost 9 bases, and 8 bases stayed unmatched. As for this clone: Its cognate antigen is unknown.

The TCR sequence derives from an adult who received the AZD1222 COVID-19 vaccine. The chain joins TRBV30 to TRBJ2-1, with 8 bases lining up with TRBD2. The specimen was peripheral blood, collected 28 days after the second AZD1222 dose. The CDR3 DNA reads as TGTGCCTGGAGTGGGGGACTAGTAAATAGTGAGCAGTTCTTC. Protein: CAWSGGLVNSEQFF.